This T cell receptor beta chain emerged from a study of shared clonotypes between healthy human individuals (dated by TCRdb to the early 2020s). About the full investigation: A couple of women and a few men aged 18 to 49 years were included in the cohort. To estimate repertoire size and how much clonotype sharing occurs between individuals, the study deeply sequenced the blood TCR repertoires of roughly 5 healthy adults. To increase sequencing depth and limit assay-specific biases, TCR repertoire library preparation and sequencing were carried out by different laboratories using diverse techniques. Between about 0.94 and 8.9 billion PBMCs per donor were obtained by leukapheresis.

TCR CDR3 regions were amplified from genomic DNA by multiplex PCR using the deep immunoSEQ assay. Extracted genomic DNA from each cell subset was distributed evenly across all wells of several immunoSEQ 96-well plates, and each plate was treated as a replicate. Each replicate PCR for unsorted PBMC received approximately 0.3 ug genomic DNA, equal to about 30,000 T cell genomes. Ten immunoSEQ deep assay plates were used to sequence the unsorted PBMC genomic DNA. Purified libraries were quantified with a Qubit 3.0 fluorometer, sized on a Bioanalyzer 2100, and re-quantified with the KAPA Library Quantification kit. Every immunoSEQ 96-well plate was sequenced on a separate single-read 150-cycle Illumina NextSeq 550 flow cell. The source study handled its data this way. The immunoSEQ output contained only junctional sequences without quality scores, so filtering could not match that applied to full-length reads. To assign V/J genes and CDR3, sequences were annotated against IMGT germline references using PyIR, a Python wrapper for IgBLAST v1.9. Any read was removed if the V/J assignment was weak (E-value above 1e-6), the CDR3 was missing, or the read contained stop codons, out-of-frame junctions, or ambiguous translated residues. A V3J clonotype was defined by an identical inferred V gene, J gene, and CDR3 amino acid sequence. To compute the percentage overlap between repertoires, the number of shared unique clonotypes was divided by the size of the smaller repertoire. Repertoire richness was assessed with RTK rarefaction, the Chao1 estimator, and Recon v2.1 estimates of unobserved clonotypes. Sourced from immuneACCESS, this table was stored by TCRdb with only in-frame sequences that have V and J called. A share of the clones is absent; for the studies checked, an unresolved V gene accounts for under half, and the remainder has no known explanation. The V and J calls and clone size come from that table; D and trimming were worked out from the DNA. Here the sample has some 480,000 clones; around 80% occur a single time. Over 9.5% of the sample is in the top ten clones.

Details on this clone: The antigen it binds to is not known. No base quality values were provided; no much bigger clone lies one nucleotide off.

Donors were healthy HIV-negative adults with no recently reported acute infections or vaccinations. Every donor was a Caucasian adult residing in Nashville, Tennessee, USA. For unsorted samples, 90 million or so PBMCs were counted and genomic DNA was extracted with the QIAamp DNA Blood Mini kit. Blood was obtained by leukapheresis, after which PBMCs were separated by Ficoll-Histopaque density gradient centrifugation and cryopreserved in liquid nitrogen vapor phase. From a lookup of the germline V gene, CDR1 and CDR2 are MDHEN and SYDVKM. The junction shows trimming of 2 bases on V and 10 bases on J, plus 6 bases between the germline ends. Including the terminal cysteine and phenylalanine, the CDR3 comprises 11 residues. Of all the DNA, just the CDR3 is kept, 33 bases in frame from base 1. The research as a whole found: Based on pairwise subsampling, the degree of clonotype sharing among donors was expected to be affected by sequencing depth. Sampling was restricted to blood, and TCR repertoires in tissues likely differ from the TCR repertoires found in blood. The small number of donors limited the genetic and exposure-history diversity represented.

The receptor chain draws on TRBV28 and TRBJ1-3; no D gene is confidently identified. Sequences were obtained from PBMCs. The receptor's source is a woman between 40 and 50 years old in good health. Some clones in this sample may be carry-over from other donors' samples. The sequenced DNA is TGTGCCAGCAGTTTAGGGTCGACCATATATTTT. Its coded protein is CASSLGSTIYF.